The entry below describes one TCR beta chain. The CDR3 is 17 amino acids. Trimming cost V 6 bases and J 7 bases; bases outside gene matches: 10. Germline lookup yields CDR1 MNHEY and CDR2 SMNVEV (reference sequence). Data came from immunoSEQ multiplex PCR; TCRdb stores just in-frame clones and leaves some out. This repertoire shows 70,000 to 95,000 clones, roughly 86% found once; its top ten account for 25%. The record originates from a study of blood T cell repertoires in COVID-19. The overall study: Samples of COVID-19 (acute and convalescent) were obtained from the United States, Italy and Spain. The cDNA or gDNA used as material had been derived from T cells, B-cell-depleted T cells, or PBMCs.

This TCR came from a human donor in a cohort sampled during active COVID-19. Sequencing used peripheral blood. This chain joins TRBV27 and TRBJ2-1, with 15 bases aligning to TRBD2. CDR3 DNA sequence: TGTGCCAGCAGGCCCCGCAGAGGGACTAGCGGGGGGAATGAGCAGTTCTTC. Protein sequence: CASRPRRGTSGGNEQFF.